The 30 T cell receptor beta chains below were found in one sample sequenced in a study of shared clonotypes between healthy human individuals. Produced via immunoSEQ multiplex PCR; TCRdb's table is partial and in-frame only. The sample lists 2 million or so clones; roughly 94% were seen once. What was sequenced was naive CD4+ T cells sorted from blood. Subset: CD45RA+ positively selected. Source of these receptors: a man between 18 and 29 years old in good health.

This sequence joins TRBV28 and TRBJ2-5; D may be TRBD2 (5 bases). V lost 4 bases to trimming and J lost 7 bases, with 19 bases between them. Germline V gene sequence: CDR1 MDHEN, CDR2 SYDVKM. This CDR3 has 15 amino acids. As DNA, the CDR3 is TGTGCCAGCAGTTCCCCCGGCGGAGGCGGTGGGACCCAGTACTTC. Translating it yields CASSSPGGGGGTQYF.

This chain joins TRBV5-1 and TRBJ2-2; 7 nucleotides line up with TRBD1. The CDR3 is 13 residues long. Trimming cost V 1 base and J 10 bases; bases outside gene matches: 4. Germline V gene sequence: CDR1 SGHRS, CDR2 YFSETQ. Here the CDR3 reads CASSLTGQKELFF. CDR3 coding DNA: TGCGCCAGCAGCTTGACGGGACAGAAGGAGCTGTTTTTT.

The chain has TRBV6-5 and TRBJ1-1; no reliable D call. Germline-derived CDR1 and CDR2 are MNHEY and SVGAGI. This CDR3 comprises 15 residues. With 5 bases removed from V and 4 bases from J, the gap between germline ends came to 17 bases. CDR3 loop: CASSIDRAPSTEAFF. The CDR3 DNA is TGTGCCAGCAGTATAGACCGAGCCCCGTCCACTGAAGCTTTCTTT.

This clone was seen only a few times. The chain links TRBV27 to TRBJ1-5; a weak D match, TRBD1 (5 bases). The CDR3 totals 15 residues. Germline CDR1 and CDR2: MNHEY and SMNVEV (reference sequence). Trimming cost V 6 bases and J 0 bases, with 12 bases left between them. The DNA of the CDR3 is TGTGCCAGCAGAACCGGGACTGTTAGCAATCAGCCCCAGCATTTT. Its protein is CASRTGTVSNQPQHF.

The rearrangement links TRBV6-1 to TRBJ1-2, with D possibly TRBD1 on 6 matching bases. Trimming pared 5 bases from V and 3 bases from J, leaving 13 bases between. Germline V gene sequence: CDR1 MNHNS, CDR2 SASEGT. CDR3 length equals 14 residues. The CDR3: CASSPRGRDYGYTF. CDR3 DNA: TGTGCCAGCAGTCCGCGGGGGCGCGACTATGGCTACACCTTC.

This clone was counted only a few times. Other DNA sequences in this sample translate to the same CDR3. The chain is built from TRBV20-1 and TRBJ2-5; no clear D. The CDR3 consists of 10 residues. The V end was cut by 5 bases, the J end by 5 bases, with 6 bases between. Germline V gene sequence: CDR1 DFQATT, CDR2 SNEGSKA (reference sequence). CDR3 coding DNA: TGCAGTGCTGGGCGGGAGACCCAGTACTTC. Residues: CSAGRETQYF.

About this clone: At the DNA level, this CDR3 is encoded by other sequences in the same sample as well. V and J are TRBV30 and TRBJ2-7; D perhaps matches TRBD2 (5 bases). In germline, CDR1 is GTSNPN, CDR2 SVGIG (reference sequence). This CDR3 region has 12 residues. The V and J ends lost 0 bases and 2 bases respectively, with 5 bases between them. CDR3 sequence reads: CAWSVGAYEQYF. CDR3 sequence (DNA): TGTGCCTGGAGTGTCGGGGCCTACGAGCAGTACTTC.

This clone has just one count. The same CDR3 also results from other DNA sequences found in this sample. In DNA, the CDR3 is TGTGCCAGCAGTTACTCGACGGGCGCTGAAGCTTTCTTT. This gives the protein CASSYSTGAEAFF. This chain joins TRBV6-5 and TRBJ1-1; no firm D call. V lost 0 bases and J 6 bases, leaving 8 bases between the germline ends. The germline CDR1 and CDR2 sequences are MNHEY and SVGAGI. This CDR3 region has 13 residues.

This clone appeared a single time. The V gene is TRBV18, the J gene TRBJ2-7; D unresolved. The CDR3 covers 13 residues. Germline loops: CDR1 KGHSH, CDR2 LQKENI. V lost 3 bases, J lost 4 bases, and 10 bases lay in between. CDR3 bases: TGTGCCAGCTCACCCGTCCATCCTTACGAGCAGTACTTC. Amino acids: CASSPVHPYEQYF. The full variable domain, rest sourced from reference TRBV18 and TRBJ2-7, is NAGVMQNPRHLVRRRGQEARLRCSPMKGHSHVYWYRQLPEEGLKFMVYLQKENIIDESGMPKERFSAEFPKEGPSILRIQQVVRGDSAAYFCASSPVHPYEQYFGPGTRLTVT.

The chain is built from TRBV18 and TRBJ1-5; 8 nucleotides align to TRBD1. V was clipped by 6 bases and J by 5 bases; unmatched bases: 6. In germline, CDR1 is KGHSH, CDR2 LQKENI. CDR3 size: 14 residues. CDR3 coding DNA: TGTGCCAGCTCCCCAATGACAGGGGATCAGCCCCAGCATTTT. Translated: CASSPMTGDQPQHF.

The rearrangement joins TRBV28 to TRBJ2-2; weak D call: TRBD1 (5 bases). Germline CDR1 is MDHEN and CDR2 is SYDVKM. CDR3 length equals 11 residues. The V and J ends lost 6 bases and 10 bases respectively, with 9 bases between them. The DNA for the CDR3 is TGTGCCAGCAGCCGACAGTCGGAGCTGTTTTTT. This sequence encodes CASSRQSELFF.

This clone was seen repeatedly, ten times or more. The J gene is TRBJ2-7, the V gene TRBV5-8, with D hard to call. Trimming stripped 4 bases from V and 3 bases from J, with 11 bases between. CDR3 length: 13 amino acids. CDR1 is SGHTS and CDR2 is YDEGEE in the germline V gene. CDR3 sequence (DNA): TGTGCCAGCAGCCCTAGGACGGTCTACGAGCAGTACTTC. It is translated as CASSPRTVYEQYF. The complete variable domain, with remaining parts taken from reference TRBV5-8 and TRBJ2-7, reads EAGVTQSPTHLIKTRGQQATLRCSPISGHTSVYWYQQALGLGLQFLLWYDEGEERNRGNFPPRFSGRQFPNYSSELNVNALELEDSALYLCASSPRTVYEQYFGPGTRLTVT.

The V and J genes are TRBV11-2 and TRBJ2-5; tentative D call: TRBD1 (5 bases). Germline V gene lookup returns CDR1 SGHAT and CDR2 FQNNGV. This CDR3 has 13 residues. V was trimmed by 5 bases and J by 6 bases, leaving 13 bases between them. CDR3 in DNA: TGTGCCAGCAGCCTCAGGGTCCGTCAGACCCAGTACTTC. Translated: CASSLRVRQTQYF.

This rearrangement joins TRBV5-1 to TRBJ1-4; D gene ambiguous. Germline V gene data show CDR1 as SGHRS and CDR2 as YFSETQ. Deletions cut 0 bases from V and 0 bases from J, with 15 bases between. The CDR3 loop spans 18 amino acids. The CDR3 region is CASSLVTGLLATNEKLFF. CDR3 nucleotide sequence: TGCGCCAGCAGCTTGGTAACGGGGTTGTTAGCAACTAATGAAAAACTGTTTTTT.

This chain connects TRBV5-1 to TRBJ1-1, with D perhaps matching TRBD1 (5 bases). Trimming took 3 bases from V and 1 from J, leaving 10 bases between them. CDR1 is SGHRS, CDR2 YFSETQ, per germline. The CDR3 has 14 amino acids. In DNA form, the CDR3 reads TGCGCCAGCAGCTACGGAGGGACGAACACTGAAGCTTTCTTT. Its protein product is CASSYGGTNTEAFF.

The V gene is TRBV5-1, the J gene TRBJ2-7; the match to TRBD1 covers 11 bases. The CDR3 has 15 amino acids. Losses at the gene ends were 4 bases for V and 7 bases for J; bases not matched to a gene: 10. Per the germline V gene, CDR1 is SGHRS and CDR2 is YFSETQ. In DNA form, the CDR3 reads TGCGCCAGCAGCCTGGAGGGACAGGGGGGGCGTGAGCAGTACTTC. Protein sequence: CASSLEGQGGREQYF.

This clone was seen once. The J gene is TRBJ2-5, the V gene TRBV28, with a possible D match to TRBD2 (5 bases). This CDR3 has 14 amino acids. CDR1 MDHEN and CDR2 SYDVKM come from the germline V gene. With 10 bases removed from V and 5 bases from J, the gap between germline ends came to 20 bases. CDR3 DNA: TGTGCCACCATACCCCCGGGCGGGCGGGAGACCCAGTACTTC. This gives the protein CATIPPGGRETQYF.

The rearrangement uses TRBV28 and TRBJ1-2; maybe TRBD1 (5 bases). The CDR3 spans 16 residues. CDR1 is MDHEN, CDR2 SYDVKM, per germline. Trimming shortened V by 6 bases and J by 4 bases, and 21 bases separated the two germline ends. CDR3 in amino acids: CASSQPRDSRGYGYTF. For the CDR3, the DNA is TGTGCCAGCAGCCAACCTCGGGACTCTCGGGGCTATGGCTACACCTTC.

The rearrangement joins TRBV30 to TRBJ2-2, with D maybe TRBD1 (6 bases). The V and J ends lost 0 bases and 4 bases respectively, with 9 bases between them. The germline CDR1 and CDR2 sequences are GTSNPN and SVGIG (reference sequence). The CDR3 runs to 14 residues. The CDR3 DNA reads as TGTGCCTGGAGTGTAGCAGGGGCCACCGGGGAGCTGTTTTTT. Translated, it gives CAWSVAGATGELFF.

This clone was detected only a few times. The chain uses TRBV11-2 and TRBJ1-6; D perhaps matches TRBD1 (5 bases). Germline V gene lookup returns CDR1 SGHAT and CDR2 FQNNGV. V shed 5 bases and J shed 3 bases, with 11 bases lying between them. The CDR3 runs to 15 residues. The CDR3 loop is CASSPGGGYNSPLHF. The CDR3 DNA follows: TGTGCCAGCAGCCCCGGGGGAGGCTATAATTCACCCCTCCACTTT.

As concerns this clone: The same CDR3 can be traced to other DNA sequences in this sample. CDR3 protein: CASSLGGYGYTF. Written as DNA, the CDR3 is TGCGCCAGCAGCTTGGGAGGCTATGGCTACACCTTC. V and J are TRBV5-1 and TRBJ1-2; D unresolved. Trimming took 0 bases from V and 4 from J, leaving 4 bases between them. This CDR3 has 12 amino acids. Germline CDR1 SGHRS, CDR2 YFSETQ.

The chain carries TRBV6-4 and TRBJ2-1, with 9 bases matching TRBD1. CDR3 size: 15 residues. V trimming: 6 bases; J trimming: 6 bases; junction bases outside the gene matches: 9. Germline assignment: CDR1 MRHNA and CDR2 SNTAGT. For the CDR3, the DNA is TGTGCCAGCAGCCCACAGGGGGCCGTCGGCAATGAGCAGTTCTTC. Its protein is CASSPQGAVGNEQFF.

This chain uses TRBV11-2 with TRBJ2-2; D possibly corresponds to TRBD1 (6 bases). V was clipped by 1 base and J by 1 base, with 7 bases between them. Germline V gives CDR1 SGHAT, CDR2 FQNNGV. This CDR3 has 15 residues. This CDR3 reads CASSLATGNTGELFF. CDR3 nucleotides: TGTGCCAGCAGCTTAGCGACAGGGAACACCGGGGAGCTGTTTTTT.

This chain links TRBV25-1 with TRBJ1-5, with D hard to call. The CDR3 is 14 residues long. The V end was cut by 3 bases, the J end by 3 bases, with 9 bases between. Germline assignment: CDR1 MGHDK and CDR2 SYGVNS. The CDR3 DNA reads as TGTGCCAGCAGTGAGAGTGGGCTCAATCAGCCCCAGCATTTT. Amino acids: CASSESGLNQPQHF.

The chain combines TRBV28 with TRBJ2-2, with D perhaps being TRBD1 or TRBD2 (5 bases each). V dropped 6 bases and J dropped 2 bases, with 13 bases sitting between them. This CDR3 is built from 15 residues. Germline values: CDR1 MDHEN, CDR2 SYDVKM. In DNA form, the CDR3 reads TGTGCCAGCAGACGGGGCCGGGGAAACACCGGGGAGCTGTTTTTT. This codes for CASRRGRGNTGELFF.

The gene calls are TRBV10-2 and TRBJ2-7, with TRBD1 matching 8 bases. Germline CDR1 and CDR2: WSHSY and SAAADI. V was pared by 3 bases and J by 1 base, with 2 bases of the junction left unmatched. This CDR3 is 14 amino acids long. The CDR3 nucleotides read TGCGCCAGCAGTGACTGGACAGGGTCCTACGAGCAGTACTTC. Its protein is CASSDWTGSYEQYF.

V is TRBV11-3 and J is TRBJ2-6; 9 bases match TRBD1. The CDR3 extends over 17 amino acids. V gave up 5 bases and J gave up 2 bases; unmatched junction bases: 7. CDR1 and CDR2 (germline): SGHNT, YENEEA. CDR3 sequence (DNA): TGTGCCAGCAGCCCCGGACAGGGGAAAACTGGGGCCAACGTCCTGACTTTC. Its translation is CASSPGQGKTGANVLTF.

The CDR3 nucleotides are TGCGCCAGCAGCCACTCCGCGCGAGCGGGCGATACCAATGAGCAGTTCTTC. Amino acids: CASSHSARAGDTNEQFF. The chain employs TRBV4-3 and TRBJ2-1; D perhaps matches TRBD2 (6 bases). V gave up 3 bases and J gave up 6 bases, with 21 bases separating them. Germline V gene sequence: CDR1 LGHNA, CDR2 YSLEER. The CDR3 contains 17 residues.

The V gene is TRBV5-1, the J gene TRBJ2-1, with 9 bases identical to TRBD1. Trimming took 4 bases from V and 4 from J; bases not matched to a gene: 6. The V gene's germline CDR1 is SGHRS and CDR2 YFSETQ. There are 15 residues in the CDR3. The CDR3 loop is CASSQGQGFYNEQFF. CDR3 coding DNA: TGCGCCAGCAGCCAGGGACAGGGCTTTTACAATGAGCAGTTCTTC.

V and J are TRBV6-5 and TRBJ2-5; D might be TRBD1 (6 bases). The CDR3 spans 15 residues. Germline loops: CDR1 MNHEY, CDR2 SVGAGI. Trimming took off 6 bases at V and 4 bases at J, with 18 bases between the two ends. The CDR3 spells CASSRAGVRGETQYF. The CDR3 coding sequence is TGTGCCAGCAGCCGAGCAGGGGTCAGAGGAGAGACCCAGTACTTC.